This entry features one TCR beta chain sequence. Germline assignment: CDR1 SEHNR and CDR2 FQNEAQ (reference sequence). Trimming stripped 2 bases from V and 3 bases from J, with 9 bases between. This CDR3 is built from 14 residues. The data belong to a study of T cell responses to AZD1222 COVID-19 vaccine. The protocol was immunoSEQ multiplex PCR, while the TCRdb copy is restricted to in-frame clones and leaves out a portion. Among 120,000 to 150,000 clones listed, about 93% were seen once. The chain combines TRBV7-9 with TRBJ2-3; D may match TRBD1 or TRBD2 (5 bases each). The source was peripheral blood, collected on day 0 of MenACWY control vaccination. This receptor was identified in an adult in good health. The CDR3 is CASSLSGGTDTQYF. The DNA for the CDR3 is TGTGCCAGCAGCTTATCTGGGGGTACAGATACGCAGTATTTT.